Each of the 27 T cell receptor beta chains below was sequenced from the same sample in a study of control samples from healthy donors and cancer patients. TCRdb's table, derived via immunoSEQ multiplex PCR, lists solely in-frame clones and lacks some. This repertoire comprises approximately 190,000 clones; its ten largest clones make up 2% to 2.5%. The source material was blood. These receptor sequences come from a woman aged 25 to 39 in good health.

The chain joins TRBV3-1 (or the pseudogene TRBV3-2) to TRBJ2-2, with D uncertain. Germline loops: CDR1 LGHDT, CDR2 YNNKEL (reference sequence). The CDR3 runs 16 residues. V was pared by 2 bases and J by 3 bases, with 13 bases between. This CDR3 reads CASSQQWQVDTGELFF. In DNA, the CDR3 is TGTGCCAGCAGCCAACAATGGCAGGTAGACACCGGGGAGCTGTTTTTT.

J is TRBJ1-2 and V is TRBV24-1, with D possibly matching TRBD1 (6 bases). Germline CDR1 and CDR2: KGHDR and SFDVKD. Trimming took off 10 bases at V and 2 bases at J, with 10 bases between the two ends. CDR3 size: 12 residues. The DNA for the CDR3 is TGTGCCACAAGGACAGAAAACTATGGCTACACCTTC. It encodes CATRTENYGYTF.

The J gene is TRBJ1-3, the V gene TRBV5-8, with D unresolved. In germline, CDR1 is SGHTS, CDR2 YDEGEE. This CDR3 spans 12 amino acids. The V gene lost 4 bases and the J gene lost 6 bases, with 8 bases spanning the gap. CDR3 in amino acids: CASSHSQNTIYF. In DNA form, the CDR3 reads TGTGCCAGCAGCCACTCCCAAAACACCATATATTTT. Complete variable domain (other parts from reference TRBV5-8 and TRBJ1-3): EAGVTQSPTHLIKTRGQQATLRCSPISGHTSVYWYQQALGLGLQFLLWYDEGEERNRGNFPPRFSGRQFPNYSSELNVNALELEDSALYLCASSHSQNTIYFGEGSWLTVV.

The rearrangement uses TRBV15 and TRBJ2-5; D unclear. This CDR3 has 13 residues. Trimming shortened V by 5 bases and J by 0 bases, and 7 bases separated the two germline ends. Germline V lookup: CDR1 LNHNV, CDR2 YYDKDF (reference sequence). CDR3 nucleotides: TGTGCCACCAGCGTCAGGCACCAAGAGACCCAGTACTTC. Its translation is CATSVRHQETQYF.

This chain links TRBV14 with TRBJ2-7, with D perhaps being TRBD1 or TRBD2 (6 bases each). Per the germline V gene, CDR1 is SGHDN and CDR2 is FVKESK. V gave up 0 bases and J gave up 2 bases, with 14 bases separating them. This CDR3 is built from 16 residues. For the CDR3, the DNA is TGTGCCAGCAGCCAAGAGTTTTGGGGGGCTCCCTACGAGCAGTACTTC. It codes for CASSQEFWGAPYEQYF.

The chain has TRBV27 and TRBJ1-6; D not certain. Germline CDR1 reads MNHEY; CDR2 reads SMNVEV (reference sequence). Between the trimmed V and J ends, which lost 0 bases and 7 bases, there was a span of 4 bases. CDR3 length: 13 residues. CDR3 bases: TGTGCCAGCAGTTTATCGTGGAATTCACCCCTCCACTTT. It codes for CASSLSWNSPLHF.

This chain connects TRBV5-6 to TRBJ1-3; no reliable D call. Trimming pared 4 bases from V and 0 bases from J, leaving 8 bases between. CDR1 and CDR2 (germline): SGHDT, YYEEEE. The CDR3 runs to 14 residues. CDR3 region: CASSPRTSGNTIYF. In DNA, the CDR3 is TGTGCCAGCAGCCCTCGGACCTCTGGAAACACCATATATTTT.

The chain employs TRBV5-5 and TRBJ1-4; 12 nucleotides agree with TRBD1. The CDR3 covers 16 residues. Germline V gene data show CDR1 as SGHKS and CDR2 as YYEKEE (reference sequence). V was pared by 0 bases and J by 10 bases, with 7 bases of the junction left unmatched. The CDR3 loop is CASSLAPGQGARKLFF. Written as DNA, the CDR3 is TGTGCCAGCAGCTTGGCCCCGGGACAGGGGGCGCGAAAACTGTTTTTT.

The chain uses TRBV6-5 and TRBJ1-2; the D gene is possibly TRBD1 (5 bases). CDR1 and CDR2 (germline): MNHEY, SVGAGI. Between the trimmed V and J ends, which lost 2 bases and 7 bases, there was a span of 11 bases. The CDR3 is made up of 13 amino acids. The CDR3 bases are TGTGCCAGCAGTTACCAGGGAAATTCTGGCTACACCTTC. Residues: CASSYQGNSGYTF.

V usage is TRBV2 and J usage is TRBJ1-2, with D maybe TRBD1 (5 bases). The V gene lost 2 bases and the J gene lost 6 bases, with 19 bases spanning the gap. The CDR3 has 16 residues. Germline loops: CDR1 SNHLY, CDR2 FYNNEI. The CDR3 nucleotides are TGTGCCAGCAGTGAACGCGACAGCGACGTATTGCATGGCTACACCTTC. Its translation: CASSERDSDVLHGYTF.

This rearrangement joins TRBV2 to TRBJ1-6; 8 nucleotides match TRBD1. Germline V gene sequence: CDR1 SNHLY, CDR2 FYNNEI. The CDR3 spans 14 residues. The J segment lost 10 bases and the V segment lost 7 bases, leaving 9 bases of the junction unmatched. The CDR3 bases are TGTGCCAGCAAAGGTTTACAGGGGGGGTCACCCCTCCACTTT. Protein: CASKGLQGGSPLHF.

The rearrangement joins TRBV5-6 to TRBJ1-6; D might be TRBD1 (6 bases). V was pared by 6 bases and J by 6 bases, with 13 bases between. The CDR3 runs to 14 residues. Germline CDR1 reads SGHDT; CDR2 reads YYEEEE. The CDR3 sequence is CASIRTEGNSPLHF. CDR3 nucleotides: TGTGCCAGCATCAGGACAGAGGGTAATTCACCCCTCCACTTT.

This chain links TRBV27 with TRBJ1-1, with 7 bases that match TRBD1. CDR1 MNHEY and CDR2 SMNVEV come from the germline V gene (reference sequence). V shed 3 bases, J shed 0 bases, and the junction held 10 bases outside the gene matches. The CDR3 has 17 amino acids. The CDR3 spells CASSFWSRGRMNTEAFF. The DNA for the CDR3 is TGTGCCAGCAGTTTTTGGTCGAGGGGGCGGATGAACACTGAAGCTTTCTTT.

The chain uses TRBV10-1 and TRBJ2-3, with 7 bases aligning to TRBD1. The germline gives CDR1 WNHNN, CDR2 SYGVQD (reference sequence). The CDR3 covers 13 residues. Germline trimming cut 4 bases from V and 6 bases from J; bases unmatched to any gene: 4. CDR3 residues: CASSVEGADTQYF. Here the CDR3 DNA reads TGCGCCAGCAGTGTCGAGGGGGCGGATACGCAGTATTTT.

This chain links TRBV12-5 with TRBJ2-7, with TRBD1 matching 7 bases. V trimming: 4 bases; J trimming: 2 bases; junction bases outside the gene matches: 5. The length of the CDR3 is 14 residues. Germline CDR1 and CDR2: LGHNT and FRNRAP. The CDR3 nucleotides are TGTGCTAGTGGTTCGGGACAGCATACCTACGAGCAGTACTTC. Amino acid sequence: CASGSGQHTYEQYF.

The chain uses TRBV30 and TRBJ1-3; D is uncertain. Germline CDR1 is GTSNPN and CDR2 is SVGIG (reference sequence). The CDR3 has 13 residues. Trimming stripped 2 bases from V and 4 bases from J, with 9 bases between. CDR3 sequence reads: CAWSPEVGNTIYF. The CDR3 bases are TGTGCCTGGAGTCCCGAGGTCGGAAACACCATATATTTT. The variable domain in full, with the rest retrieved from reference TRBV30 and TRBJ1-3, is SQTIHQWPATLVQPVGSPLSLECTVEGTSNPNLYWYRQAAGRGLQLLFYSVGIGQISSEVPQNLSASRPQDRQFILSSKKLLLSDSGFYLCAWSPEVGNTIYFGEGSWLTVV.

The V gene is TRBV30, the J gene TRBJ1-1; D perhaps matches TRBD1 (6 bases). The CDR3 totals 12 residues. V lost 2 bases, J lost 7 bases, and 11 bases lay in between. The germline gives CDR1 GTSNPN, CDR2 SVGIG (reference sequence). The CDR3 DNA reads TGTGCCTGGAGTCCAGGGACATATGAAGCTTTCTTT. Translated, it gives CAWSPGTYEAFF.

This rearrangement joins TRBV4-1 to TRBJ1-3; possibly TRBD1 for D (5 bases). V dropped 1 base and J dropped 0 bases, with 19 bases sitting between them. CDR3 length: 19 amino acids. The germline V gene encodes CDR1 MGHRA and CDR2 YSYEKL. This CDR3 is CASSQVIGETAISGNTIYF. The CDR3, as DNA: TGCGCCAGCAGCCAAGTTATAGGTGAGACAGCTATCTCTGGAAACACCATATATTTT.

V is TRBV19 and J is TRBJ1-2; no reliable D call. Germline V gene lookup returns CDR1 LNHDA and CDR2 SQIVND (reference sequence). The CDR3 extends over 13 amino acids. V was trimmed by 3 bases and J by 4 bases, leaving 9 bases between them. The CDR3 DNA follows: TGTGCCAGTAGTATTGGCCTCTCCTATGGCTACACCTTC. It translates to CASSIGLSYGYTF.

The chain uses TRBV2 and TRBJ2-1; 7 positions match TRBD2. Germline V gene lookup returns CDR1 SNHLY and CDR2 FYNNEI. This CDR3 spans 15 amino acids. V trimming: 3 bases; J trimming: 4 bases; junction bases outside the gene matches: 6. CDR3 DNA sequence: TGTGCCAGCAGTGATAGAGCGGGGATATACAATGAGCAGTTCTTC. Translated: CASSDRAGIYNEQFF. The whole variable domain, remainder taken from reference TRBV2 and TRBJ2-1, is EPEVTQTPSHQVTQMGQEVILRCVPISNHLYFYWYRQILGQKVEFLVSFYNNEISEKSEIFDDQFSVERPDGSNFTLKIRSTKLEDSAMYFCASSDRAGIYNEQFFGPGTRLTVL.

The CDR3 reads CASSVGQPLAYEQYF. The CDR3 DNA sequence: TGTGCCAGCAGCGTAGGACAGCCTTTAGCCTACGAGCAGTACTTC. This chain uses TRBV9 with TRBJ2-7; possibly TRBD1 for D (5 bases). V shed 0 bases and J shed 2 bases, with 12 bases lying between them. The CDR3 has 15 residues. Germline V lookup: CDR1 SGDLS, CDR2 YYNGEE.

The chain carries TRBV19 and TRBJ1-6, with D tentatively TRBD1 (5 bases). The CDR3 has 19 amino acids. In germline, CDR1 is LNHDA, CDR2 SQIVND (reference sequence). V was shortened by 6 bases and J by 7 bases, with 28 bases between the two germline ends. CDR3 protein: CASSRRHRLARDSNSPLHF. CDR3 in DNA: TGTGCCAGTAGCCGGCGACATAGACTCGCACGAGACAGCAATTCACCCCTCCACTTT.

CDR3 sequence reads: CASSDRGRNEQFF. CDR3 DNA: TGTGCCAGCAGTGACAGGGGGCGGAATGAGCAGTTCTTC. This sequence joins TRBV6-6 and TRBJ2-1, with 10 bases matching TRBD1. V lost 5 bases to trimming and J lost 7 bases; unmatched junction nucleotides: 2. Germline V CDR1 and CDR2: MNHNY, SVGAGI (reference sequence). This CDR3 is 13 amino acids long.

This rearrangement joins TRBV4-1 to TRBJ1-1; D possibly corresponds to TRBD1 (6 bases). The CDR3 is 17 amino acids. V lost 0 bases and J lost 6, with 20 bases in between. Looked up from germline, CDR1 is MGHRA and CDR2 is YSYEKL. CDR3 protein: CASSQDRGLQGRAEAFF. The CDR3, as DNA: TGCGCCAGCAGCCAAGATAGGGGTTTACAGGGTAGGGCTGAAGCTTTCTTT.

The chain combines TRBV11-2 with TRBJ1-2; D gene uncertain. The germline CDR1 and CDR2 sequences are SGHAT and FQNNGV. V was pared by 1 base and J by 4 bases, with 7 bases between. This CDR3 region has 13 residues. CDR3 residues: CASSLGLSYGYTF. The CDR3, as DNA: TGTGCCAGCAGCTTAGGGTTAAGCTATGGCTACACCTTC. Looking up the rest from reference TRBV11-2 and TRBJ1-2 gives the full variable domain: EAGVAQSPRYKIIEKRQSVAFWCNPISGHATLYWYQQILGQGPKLLIQFQNNGVVDDSQLPKDRFSAERLKGVDSTLKIQPAKLEDSAVYLCASSLGLSYGYTFGSGTRLTVV.

The chain employs TRBV7-2 and TRBJ1-4; D may be TRBD1 (5 bases). CDR1 and CDR2 (germline): SGHTA, FQGNSA. This CDR3 comprises 15 residues. V lost 0 bases and J lost 7, with 12 bases in between. The CDR3 DNA follows: TGTGCCAGCAGCTTAGCGGGGGGTGGAGGTGAAAAACTGTTTTTT. It translates to CASSLAGGGGEKLFF. Based on the CDR3 plus reference TRBV7-2 and TRBJ1-4, the full variable domain is GAGVSQSPSNKVTEKGKDVELRCDPISGHTALYWYRQSLGQGLEFLIYFQGNSAPDKSGLPSDRFSAERTGGSVSTLTIQRTQQEDSAVYLCASSLAGGGGEKLFFGSGTQLSVL.

This chain joins TRBV25-1 and TRBJ1-1; perhaps TRBD1 as D (5 bases). The CDR3 loop spans 15 amino acids. CDR1 is MGHDK, CDR2 SYGVNS, per germline. Trimming stripped 3 bases from V and 1 base from J, with 12 bases between. This chain's CDR3 is CASSELQGRNTEAFF. CDR3 in DNA: TGTGCCAGCAGTGAGCTCCAGGGCCGGAACACTGAAGCTTTCTTT. The full variable domain, its missing parts supplied by reference TRBV25-1 and TRBJ1-1, is EADIYQTPRYLVIGTGKKITLECSQTMGHDKMYWYQQDPGMELHLIHYSYGVNSTEKGDLSSESTVSRIRTEHFPLTLESARPSHTSQYLCASSELQGRNTEAFFGQGTRLTVV.